This T cell receptor (beta chain) came from a study of T cell responses to AZD1222 COVID-19 vaccine. Data came from immunoSEQ multiplex PCR; TCRdb stores just in-frame clones and leaves some out. The sample yields approximately 110,000 clones, roughly 91% seen once. The source is an adult in good health. The input for sequencing was peripheral blood, taken on day 0 of AZD1222 vaccination.

The CDR3 DNA reads TGTGCCAGCAGCCCGAGAGGGGTTCTCAGTGAGCAGTTCTTC. This translates into CASSPRGVLSEQFF. This sequence joins TRBV3-1 (or the pseudogene TRBV3-2) and TRBJ2-1, with D perhaps being TRBD1 or TRBD2 (5 bases each). Trimming cost V 4 bases and J 9 bases, with 16 bases left between them. In germline, CDR1 is LGHDT, CDR2 YNNKEL (reference sequence). The CDR3 totals 14 residues.